The 26 T cell receptor beta chains in this list originate from one sample, sequenced in a study of T cells after yellow fever vaccination. Each CDR3 protein gets one entry after TCRdb re-called the 5' RACE reads with MiXCR. In the table there are 100,000 to 150,000 distinct CDR3 sequences, under 8.5% of which are singletons. The material was CD4+ T cells sorted from PBMCs, obtained 10 to 11 days after the first yellow fever vaccination. These receptors originate from a man younger than 30 who received the YFV17D yellow fever vaccine.

This clonotype was counted ten times or more. This rearrangement joins TRBV6-5 to TRBJ1-3; 8 nucleotides match TRBD1. J lost 0 bases, V lost 6 bases, and 4 bases had no gene match. The CDR3 sequence is 15 residues long. Germline-derived CDR1 and CDR2 are MNHEY and SVGAGI. The CDR3 DNA is TGTGCCAGCAGACGGGACAGGCCCTCTGGAAACACCATATATTTT. Translating gives CASRRDRPSGNTIYF.

This clonotype has a count of ten or more. V usage is TRBV18 and J usage is TRBJ1-2; D is ambiguous. This CDR3 is 13 amino acids long. Germline CDR1 and CDR2: KGHSH and LQKENI. Deletions cut 2 bases from V and 4 bases from J, with 8 bases between. CDR3 nucleotides: TGTGCCAGCTCACCAGACTCAAGCTATGGCTACACCTTC. Translation: CASSPDSSYGYTF.

This clonotype was recorded at least ten times. The V gene is TRBV19, the J gene TRBJ1-3, with no clear D. The CDR3 is 14 amino acids. Germline V CDR1 and CDR2: LNHDA, SQIVND (reference sequence). V gave up 5 bases and J gave up 0 bases, with 8 bases separating them. CDR3 loop: CASSRRYSGNTIYF. In DNA form, the CDR3 reads TGTGCCAGTAGTCGACGGTACTCTGGAAACACCATATATTTT.

V is TRBV2 and J is TRBJ2-2; perhaps D is TRBD1 or TRBD2 (7 bases each). This CDR3 is built from 18 residues. From germline, CDR1 is SNHLY and CDR2 FYNNEI. The V end lost 11 bases, the J end lost 13 bases, and 38 bases lay between the germline ends. Here the CDR3 reads CALSGIPRDSLSGRVLFF. The CDR3 DNA is TGTGCCCTCAGTGGGATACCCCGGGACAGTCTATCGGGGAGGGTGCTGTTTTTT.

This clonotype was observed at least ten times. V and J are TRBV24-1 and TRBJ2-2, with D hard to call. The V gene's germline CDR1 is KGHDR and CDR2 SFDVKD. Between the trimmed V and J ends, which lost 3 bases and 3 bases, there was a span of 7 bases. The CDR3 covers 14 residues. CDR3 DNA sequence: TGTGCCACCAGTGATATTTCGCACACCGGGGAGCTGTTTTTT. This sequence encodes CATSDISHTGELFF.

This clonotype showed up many times. The V gene is TRBV6-5, the J gene TRBJ2-7, with a weak D call TRBD2 (5 bases). The germline V gene encodes CDR1 MNHEY and CDR2 SVGAGI. Trimming took off 6 bases at V and 2 bases at J, with 17 bases between the two ends. This CDR3 is built from 15 residues. CDR3 residues: CASSFDRGAPYEQYF. The CDR3, as DNA: TGTGCCAGCAGCTTCGACCGGGGAGCCCCCTACGAGCAGTACTTC.

This clonotype was seen at least ten times. The chain combines TRBV9 with TRBJ2-1; D is unclear. Germline assignment: CDR1 SGDLS and CDR2 YYNGEE. The V end lost 1 base, the J end lost 8 bases, and 7 bases lay between the germline ends. This CDR3 contains 12 residues. Here the CDR3 DNA reads TGTGCCAGCAGCGTATCTAAGGATGAGCAGTTCTTC. Amino acids: CASSVSKDEQFF.

The table lists this clonotype with many counts. This chain links TRBV28 with TRBJ2-7, with TRBD1 matching 7 bases. The germline V gene has CDR1 MDHEN and CDR2 SYDVKM. Trimming removed 5 bases from V and 2 bases from J; junction bases left unmatched: 6. The CDR3 runs to 14 residues. The chain's CDR3 is CASSLEGTAYEQYV. The CDR3 DNA sequence: TGTGCCAGCAGTCTCGAGGGGACAGCCTACGAGCAGTACGTC.

The table lists this clonotype with many counts. The J gene is TRBJ2-5, the V gene TRBV5-1, with D tentatively TRBD1 or TRBD2 (5 bases each). The germline CDR1 and CDR2 sequences are SGHRS and YFSETQ. The CDR3 is made up of 14 amino acids. Trimming removed 4 bases at V and 2 bases at J, with 12 bases between. The DNA for the CDR3 is TGCGCCAGCAGCCCTGGGGCGGGTCAAGAGACCCAGTACTTC. Its protein product is CASSPGAGQETQYF.

This clonotype was detected many times. One end of the junction varies from germline; a read error may be responsible. CDR3 nucleotides: TGTGCCAGCAGTTTAGGACAGGGCAAGGGGCAGCCCCAGCATTTT. Residues: CASSLGQGKGQPQHF. The rearrangement joins TRBV7-9 to TRBJ1-5, with 8 bases that match TRBD1. CDR3 length: 15 amino acids. Looked up from germline, CDR1 is SEHNR and CDR2 is FQNEAQ (reference sequence).

This clonotype was detected many times. As DNA, the CDR3 is TGTGCCAGCAGTCAACTACAGGGGCAAGGCTACGAGCAGTACTTC. Residues: CASSQLQGQGYEQYF. The J gene is TRBJ2-7, the V gene TRBV14, with TRBD1 matching 7 bases. The CDR3 is 15 amino acids. The V segment lost 6 bases and the J segment 3 bases; nucleotides outside the gene matches: 11. Looked up from germline, CDR1 is SGHDN and CDR2 is FVKESK. The variable domain in full, with the rest retrieved from reference TRBV14 and TRBJ2-7, is EAGVTQFPSHSVIEKGQTVTLRCDPISGHDNLYWYRRVMGKEIKFLLHFVKESKQDESGMPNNRFLAERTGGTYSTLKVQPAELEDSGVYFCASSQLQGQGYEQYFGPGTRLTVT.

This clonotype was counted ten times or more. The CDR3 reads CASSLEFIVDTQYF. CDR3 nucleotides: TGTGCCAGCAGCTTGGAATTTATAGTAGATACGCAGTATTTT. The chain couples TRBV7-9 to TRBJ2-3; D unresolved. This CDR3 contains 14 residues. V lost 3 bases to trimming and J lost 5 bases, with 12 bases between them. Germline-derived CDR1 and CDR2 are SEHNR and FQNEAQ (reference sequence).

The table lists this clonotype with a few counts. This CDR3 reads CASGESGQPQHF. The CDR3 region has the DNA TGTGCCAGCGGGGAGTCCGGGCAGCCCCAGCATTTT. The chain links TRBV7-6 to TRBJ1-5, with D unresolved. This CDR3 is 12 amino acids long. Germline-derived CDR1 and CDR2 are SGHVS and FNYEAQ. V dropped 8 bases and J dropped 7 bases, with 12 bases sitting between them. Filled out from reference TRBV7-6 and TRBJ1-5, the complete variable domain reads GAGVSQSPRYKVTKRGQDVALRCDPISGHVSLYWYRQALGQGPEFLTYFNYEAQQDKSGLPNDRFSAERPEGSISTLTIQRTEQRDSAMYRCASGESGQPQHFGDGTRLSIL.

Many counts were recorded for this clonotype. This sequence joins TRBV12-3 or TRBV12-4 and TRBJ2-5; no clear D. The CDR3 spans 14 residues. Trimming left V 2 bases short and J 2 bases short, with 9 bases between. The CDR3 coding sequence is TGTGCCAGCAGTTTATGGCCCCCGCAAGAGACCCAGTACTTC. It specifies CASSLWPPQETQYF.

This clonotype was found many times. This chain links TRBV5-1 with TRBJ2-7, with D possibly being TRBD1 (6 bases). This CDR3 comprises 15 residues. Per germline, CDR1 SGHRS and CDR2 YFSETQ. Trimming removed 0 bases at V and 6 bases at J, with 16 bases between. CDR3 coding DNA: TGCGCCAGCAGCTTGGAAGCACAGGGTGGGAGCGAGCAGTACTTC. Translating it yields CASSLEAQGGSEQYF. Variable domain in full (rest from reference TRBV5-1 and TRBJ2-7): KAGVTQTPRYLIKTRGQQVTLSCSPISGHRSVSWYQQTPGQGLQFLFEYFSETQRNKGNFPGRFSGRQFSNSRSEMNVSTLELGDSALYLCASSLEAQGGSEQYFGPGTRLTVT.

The chain links TRBV5-4 to TRBJ2-2; TRBD1 or TRBD2 may be the D gene (5 bases each). Deletions cut 0 bases from V and 2 bases from J, with 14 bases between. The CDR3 runs 17 residues. Per germline, CDR1 SGHNT and CDR2 YYREEE (reference sequence). CDR3 nucleotides: TGTGCCAGCAGCTTGGAGCGGTGGGGCTCCAACACCGGGGAGCTGTTTTTT. Protein product: CASSLERWGSNTGELFF.

This clonotype was found many times. V and J are TRBV30 and TRBJ2-7; D uncertain. The CDR3 sequence is 11 residues long. Between the trimmed V and J ends, which lost 0 bases and 4 bases, there was a span of 4 bases. Looked up from germline, CDR1 is GTSNPN and CDR2 is SVGIG (reference sequence). CDR3 region: CAWSVSYEQYF. The CDR3 DNA reads TGTGCCTGGAGTGTAAGTTACGAGCAGTACTTC. The full variable domain, in which reference TRBV30 and TRBJ2-7 provide the parts outside the CDR3, is SQTIHQWPATLVQPVGSPLSLECTVEGTSNPNLYWYRQAAGRGLQLLFYSVGIGQISSEVPQNLSASRPQDRQFILSSKKLLLSDSGFYLCAWSVSYEQYFGPGTRLTVT.

This clonotype was detected ten times or more. DNA of the CDR3: TGTGCCAGCTCACCAGGTACGGGACCATCGAACACTGAAGCTTTCTTT. Protein sequence: CASSPGTGPSNTEAFF. This sequence joins TRBV18 and TRBJ1-1; D is possibly TRBD1 (5 bases). This CDR3 is built from 16 residues. Germline values: CDR1 KGHSH, CDR2 LQKENI. V gave up 2 bases and J gave up 1 base, with 14 bases separating them.

This clonotype has at least ten counts. The J gene is TRBJ2-7, the V gene TRBV18, with D hard to call. The CDR3 sequence is 13 residues long. Germline V gene data show CDR1 as KGHSH and CDR2 as LQKENI. V gave up 2 bases and J gave up 2 bases, with 7 bases separating them. The CDR3 protein is CASSPTQAYEQYV. CDR3 bases: TGTGCCAGCTCACCAACGCAGGCCTACGAGCAGTACGTC.

This clonotype was counted only a few times. V and J are TRBV20-1 and TRBJ2-6; D could derive from TRBD1 or TRBD2 (5 bases each). V shed 4 bases and J shed 0 bases, with 13 bases lying between them. Germline assignment: CDR1 DFQATT and CDR2 SNEGSKA (reference sequence). This CDR3 is 16 amino acids long. CDR3 sequence (DNA): TGCAGTGCTACGGGGCTGACAAACTCTGGGGCCAACGTCCTGACTTTC. Encoded protein: CSATGLTNSGANVLTF.

This clonotype was observed many times. The chain links TRBV4-1 to TRBJ1-3; D is uncertain. The germline CDR1 and CDR2 sequences are MGHRA and YSYEKL. Trimming removed 1 base from V and 0 bases from J, with 16 bases in between. CDR3 length: 18 residues. This chain's CDR3 is CASSQGRTVLTSGNTIYF. In DNA form, the CDR3 reads TGCGCCAGCAGCCAAGGCCGGACGGTACTTACCTCTGGAAACACCATATATTTT.

The sample holds many counts of this clonotype. This chain links TRBV11-2 with TRBJ2-3, with D tentatively TRBD1 (5 bases). There are 16 residues in the CDR3. Trimming took off 7 bases at V and 2 bases at J, with 19 bases between the two ends. Germline assignment: CDR1 SGHAT and CDR2 FQNNGV. In nucleotides, the CDR3 is TGTGCCAGCACCCAAGCGACAGCAGCCTACACAGATACGCAGTATTTT. Encoded protein: CASTQATAAYTDTQYF. Drawing the rest from reference TRBV11-2 and TRBJ2-3, the complete variable domain is EAGVAQSPRYKIIEKRQSVAFWCNPISGHATLYWYQQILGQGPKLLIQFQNNGVVDDSQLPKDRFSAERLKGVDSTLKIQPAKLEDSAVYLCASTQATAAYTDTQYFGPGTRLTVL.

The chain combines TRBV7-2 with TRBJ2-7; a weak D match, TRBD2 (5 bases). Germline values: CDR1 SGHTA, CDR2 FQGNSA. CDR3 length equals 14 residues. The ends were cut back, 4 bases at V and 10 bases at J, with 20 bases in the middle. The DNA for the CDR3 is TGTGCCAGCAGCTCGTCGACCGGCTGCGGGCGCCAGTACGTC. As protein: CASSSSTGCGRQYV.

In its sample, this clonotype was seen many times. The chain links TRBV24-1 to TRBJ2-3, with TRBD2 matching over 9 bases. Germline V gives CDR1 KGHDR, CDR2 SFDVKD. V trimming: 3 bases; J trimming: 4 bases; junction bases outside the gene matches: 4. The CDR3 contains 15 residues. The chain's CDR3 is CATSDGRGGPDTQYF. The CDR3 DNA reads as TGTGCCACCAGTGATGGGCGGGGGGGCCCAGATACGCAGTATTTT.

Ten or more counts support this clonotype. V is TRBV5-8 and J is TRBJ1-2, with 7 bases matching TRBD1. Germline values: CDR1 SGHTS, CDR2 YDEGEE. The CDR3 is 15 amino acids. The J segment lost 5 bases and the V segment lost 0 bases, leaving 7 bases of the junction unmatched. CDR3 in DNA: TGTGCCAGCAGCTTGGTATCCGCAGGGGGATATGGCTACACCTTC. The encoded protein is CASSLVSAGGYGYTF.

This clonotype occurred many times. This chain links TRBV29-1 with TRBJ1-5, with D possibly matching TRBD1 (5 bases). The germline V and J ends were trimmed by 3 bases and 2 bases, with 8 bases remaining between them. The CDR3 has 13 residues. Per the germline V gene, CDR1 is SQVTM and CDR2 is ANQGSEA. CDR3 sequence reads: CSVEGDGNQPQHF. The CDR3 region has the DNA TGCAGCGTTGAGGGGGATGGCAATCAGCCCCAGCATTTT.